Listed below are T cell receptor beta chains from one sample, sequenced in a study of blood T cells in healthy people across ages. Using its own MiXCR run on the 5' RACE reads, TCRdb lists one record per CDR3 protein. The table has hundreds of thousands of distinct CDR3 sequences, approximately 30% seen once. The sequencing sample was made of blood. The origin of the receptors is a woman of 80 years or more in good health. Both conserved end residues are part of each CDR3.

TRBJ1-6	TRBV6-2/TRBV6-3	15	CASRRSTGENSPLHF
TRBJ2-5	TRBV2	15	CASSTGTGEYGTQYF
TRBJ1-1	TRBV6-6	12	CASGPRETEAFF
TRBJ1-5	TRBV28	19	CASTPTGRGGRTGNQPQHF
TRBJ1-2	TRBV5-6	14	CASSLGRIFYGHTF
TRBJ2-3	TRBV18	15	CASSPGQGITDTRYF
TRBJ2-3	TRBV5-1	17	CASSLPGAGGNTDTQYF
TRBJ2-1	TRBV4-3	16	CASSRTLAGGTNEQFF
TRBJ2-7	TRBV5-6	15	CASSLRAGPSYEQYF
TRBJ2-5	TRBV7-2	15	CASSLLASAQETQYF
TRBJ2-1	TRBV5-6	15	CASSFMGGAYNEQFF
TRBJ2-5	TRBV4-1	15	CASSQVPGGGETQYF
TRBJ2-1	TRBV15	16	CATSVEASGAYNEQFF
TRBJ1-5	TRBV6-1	16	CASSERTGGGPQPQHF
TRBJ1-1	TRBV11-2	15	CASSTGTGGLTEAFF
TRBJ2-3	TRBV7-3	15	CASSSDRERTDTQYF
TRBJ2-7	TRBV7-9	14	CASSSPEGFYEQYF
TRBJ2-7	TRBV7-9	16	CASSLDGTGAPYEQYF
TRBJ1-2	TRBV20-1	13	CSAKAARNYGYTF
TRBJ2-3	TRBV7-3	16	CASSSRTGPGRDTQYF
TRBJ2-7	TRBV29-1	16	CSKDRELWFGDYEQYF
TRBJ1-4	TRBV30	16	CAWSAFWEIGNEKLFF
TRBJ1-5	TRBV20-1	17	CSARDSVQPLSNQPQHF
TRBJ2-3	TRBV30	14	CAWSRRVDTDTQYF
TRBJ1-2	TRBV9	15	CASSALAENGHGYTF
TRBJ2-6	TRBV7-6	17	CASSFGLRNSGADVLTF
TRBJ1-2	TRBV7-2	14	CASSTGTGYYGYTF
TRBJ2-3	TRBV5-1	16	CASSLEGTANTDTQYF
TRBJ1-2	TRBV7-2	15	CASSTLQGTWGDYTF
TRBJ2-1	TRBV10-3	14	CATRDRDSYNEQFF
TRBJ2-4	TRBV4-3	15	CASSQELVAKNIQYF
TRBJ2-7	TRBV20-1	12	CSAKDGSYEQYF
TRBJ1-2	TRBV5-1	16	CASSLAPGQKLNSYTF
NA	TRBV9	12	CASSDRPDEQYF
TRBJ1-1	TRBV29-1	12	CSVAGQATEAFF
TRBJ2-2	TRBV6-6	13	CASSYNPPGELFF
TRBJ2-1	TRBV15	14	CATSREGSYNEQFF
TRBJ2-7	TRBV5-6	14	CASSPDSWRVEQYF
TRBJ2-3	TRBV24-1	14	CATSERDTTDTQYF
TRBJ2-3	TRBV20-1	15	CSASSGTSGGDTQYF
TRBJ2-3	TRBV11-2	14	CASSLEQGSNTQYF
TRBJ2-1	TRBV7-9	15	CASSDIAGIYNEQFF
TRBJ2-3	TRBV15	16	CTTSGFRGGHSDTQYF
TRBJ2-7	TRBV5-1	17	CASSLADFLGRPYEQYF
TRBJ2-3	TRBV6-1	19	CASSARLAGARASTDTQYF
TRBJ2-5	TRBV5-1	14	CASRPVLTQETQYF
TRBJ2-7	TRBV5-1	15	CASSLVSDRAYEQYF
TRBJ1-4	TRBV5-1	16	CASSSYTGGAAGKLFF
TRBJ2-7	TRBV21-1	16	CASSKVQGRISYEQYF
TRBJ2-1	TRBV20-1	12	CSARRTDNEQFF
TRBJ2-7	TRBV29-1	12	CSVAGSSYEQYF
TRBJ2-5	TRBV20-1	14	CSAPPSASQETQYF
TRBJ2-7	TRBV7-2	15	CASSLGLTPTYEQYF
TRBJ1-1	TRBV11-2	12	CASSFNLFEAFF
TRBJ1-3	TRBV10-3	11	CAISEGNTIYF
TRBJ1-1	TRBV7-8	15	CASSLILEMNTEAFF
TRBJ2-2	TRBV27	15	CASSPTRVNTGELFF
TRBJ1-2	TRBV6-1	16	CASSENPGGTGYGYTF
TRBJ2-3	TRBV2	12	CASSVDTDTQYF